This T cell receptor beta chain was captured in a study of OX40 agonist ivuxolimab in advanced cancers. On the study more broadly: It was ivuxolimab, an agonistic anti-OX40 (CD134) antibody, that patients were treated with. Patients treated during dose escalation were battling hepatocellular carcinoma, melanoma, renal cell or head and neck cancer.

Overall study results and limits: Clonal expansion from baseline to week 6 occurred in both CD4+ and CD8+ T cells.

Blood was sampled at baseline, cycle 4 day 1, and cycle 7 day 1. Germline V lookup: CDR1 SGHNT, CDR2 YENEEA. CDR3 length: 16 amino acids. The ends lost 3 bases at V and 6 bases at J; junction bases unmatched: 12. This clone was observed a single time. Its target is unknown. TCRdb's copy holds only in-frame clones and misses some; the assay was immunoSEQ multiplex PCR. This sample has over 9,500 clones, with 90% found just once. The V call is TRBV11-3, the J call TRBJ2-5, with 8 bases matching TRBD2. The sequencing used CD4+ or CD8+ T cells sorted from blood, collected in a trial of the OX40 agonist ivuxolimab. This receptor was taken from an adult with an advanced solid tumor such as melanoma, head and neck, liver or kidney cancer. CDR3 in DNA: TGTGCCAGCAGCTTTAGGCGACGGGGGGGCACACAGACCCAGTACTTC. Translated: CASSFRRRGGTQTQYF.